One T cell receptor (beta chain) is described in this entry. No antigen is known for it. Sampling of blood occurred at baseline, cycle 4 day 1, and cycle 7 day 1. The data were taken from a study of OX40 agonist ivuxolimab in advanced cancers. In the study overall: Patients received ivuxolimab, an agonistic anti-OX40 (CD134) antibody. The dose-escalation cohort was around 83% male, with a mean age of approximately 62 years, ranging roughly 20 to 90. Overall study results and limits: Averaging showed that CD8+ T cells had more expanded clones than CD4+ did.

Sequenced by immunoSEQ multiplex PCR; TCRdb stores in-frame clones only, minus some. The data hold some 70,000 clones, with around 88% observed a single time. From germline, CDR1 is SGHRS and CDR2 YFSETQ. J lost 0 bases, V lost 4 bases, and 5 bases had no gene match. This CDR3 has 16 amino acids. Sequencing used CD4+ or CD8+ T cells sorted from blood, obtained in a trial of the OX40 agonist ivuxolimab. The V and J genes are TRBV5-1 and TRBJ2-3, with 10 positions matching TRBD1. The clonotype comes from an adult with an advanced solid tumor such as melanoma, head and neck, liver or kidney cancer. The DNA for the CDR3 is TGCGCCAGCAGCCCCCAGGGACAGGGGAGCACAGATACGCAGTATTTT. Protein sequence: CASSPQGQGSTDTQYF. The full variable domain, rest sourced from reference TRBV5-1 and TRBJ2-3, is KAGVTQTPRYLIKTRGQQVTLSCSPISGHRSVSWYQQTPGQGLQFLFEYFSETQRNKGNFPGRFSGRQFSNSRSEMNVSTLELGDSALYLCASSPQGQGSTDTQYFGPGTRLTVL.